Shown below are 11 T cell receptor beta chains from a single sample sequenced in a study of PD-L1 blockade in urothelial cancer. The table came from immunoSEQ multiplex PCR; TCRdb's copy has only in-frame clones and leaves some out. This sample has 70,000 to 85,000 clones, with 84% found just once. Sequencing was performed on PBMCs, taken around atezolizumab (anti-PD-L1) treatment. The receptors originated from a man aged 65 to 79 with urothelial cancer.

This clone was observed at least ten times. V gene TRBV29-1 combines with J gene TRBJ1-2; D uncertain. Trimming shortened V by 4 bases and J by 5 bases, and 14 bases separated the two germline ends. This CDR3 is built from 13 residues. CDR1 is SQVTM and CDR2 is ANQGSEA in the germline V gene. The CDR3 DNA reads as TGCAGCGTTGCCTCCGGCTCACAGTATGGCTACACCTTC. Translated: CSVASGSQYGYTF.

This chain connects TRBV13 to TRBJ2-7; TRBD2 aligns across 15 bases. The CDR3 runs 18 residues. Trimming removed 0 bases from V and 4 bases from J; junction bases left unmatched: 7. The germline gives CDR1 PRHDT, CDR2 FYEKMQ (reference sequence). The CDR3 DNA reads as TGTGCCAGCAGCTTAGGGATTGGACTAGCGGGAGGGAAGTACGAGCAGTACTTC. Encoded protein: CASSLGIGLAGGKYEQYF.

On this clone itself: The germline gene is not matched at one end of the junction; a read error may be the cause. CDR3 nucleotide sequence: TGTGCCAGCAGCCTAGCTGGCAGGGGGAGAGGTAGCAATCAGCCCCAGCATTTT. Its translation: CASSLAGRGRGSNQPQHF. V and J are TRBV7-9 and TRBJ1-5; 7 nucleotides align to TRBD1. CDR3 length equals 18 residues. Germline V gene sequence: CDR1 SEHNR, CDR2 FQNEAQ (reference sequence).

This clone turned up a few times. This chain uses TRBV5-1 with TRBJ2-1; a possible D gene is TRBD2 (7 bases). CDR3 length: 14 residues. CDR1 and CDR2 from the germline V gene are SGHRS and YFSETQ. The V end was cut by 2 bases, the J end by 8 bases, with 14 bases between. CDR3 nucleotide sequence: TGCGCCAGCAGCTTCGGGGGCGGGAGTGATGAGCAGTTCTTC. It specifies CASSFGGGSDEQFF.

The CDR3 DNA follows: TGCGCCAGCAGCTTGGCTCGCGGGAGGGCAGAGTACAATGAGCAGTTCTTC. It specifies CASSLARGRAEYNEQFF. The gene calls are TRBV5-1 and TRBJ2-1, with 9 bases lining up with TRBD2. CDR3 length: 17 amino acids. V shed 0 bases, J shed 4 bases, and the junction held 8 bases outside the gene matches. Germline CDR1 is SGHRS and CDR2 is YFSETQ.

The V call is TRBV6-6, the J call TRBJ1-3, with no clear D. CDR3 length: 12 amino acids. V lost 5 bases and J lost 2, with 4 bases in between. The germline gives CDR1 MNHNY, CDR2 SVGAGI (reference sequence). CDR3 sequence: CASSQTGNTIYF. DNA for the CDR3: TGTGCCAGCAGTCAGACTGGAAACACCATATATTTT.

The V and J genes are TRBV2 and TRBJ2-2; TRBD2 agrees at 13 bases. In germline, CDR1 is SNHLY, CDR2 FYNNEI. The CDR3 loop spans 21 amino acids. V trimming: 3 bases; J trimming: 2 bases; junction bases outside the gene matches: 15. The CDR3 DNA reads as TGTGCCAGCAGTGAGAAGATGTTTGGACTAGCGGGAGCCCTTAACACCGGGGAGCTGTTTTTT. It is translated as CASSEKMFGLAGALNTGELFF.

The chain is built from TRBV19 and TRBJ2-7; possibly TRBD1 for D (7 bases). The germline V gene encodes CDR1 LNHDA and CDR2 SQIVND (reference sequence). Trimming shortened V by 6 bases and J by 2 bases, and 14 bases separated the two germline ends. This CDR3 comprises 14 residues. CDR3 amino acids: CASRKGGTAYEQYF. Written as DNA, the CDR3 is TGTGCCAGTAGAAAGGGCGGGACAGCCTACGAGCAGTACTTC.

The chain carries TRBV20-1 and TRBJ1-1; D remains ambiguous. In germline, CDR1 is DFQATT, CDR2 SNEGSKA (reference sequence). The CDR3 consists of 11 residues. V gave up 4 bases and J gave up 5 bases, with 8 bases separating them. The CDR3 spells CSATFLTEAFF. DNA for the CDR3: TGCAGTGCTACCTTCTTAACTGAAGCTTTCTTT.

The V gene is TRBV6-5, the J gene TRBJ2-1, with 8 bases fitting TRBD1. V lost 6 bases and J lost 5; bases outside the gene matches: 9. The CDR3 is 15 residues long. Germline CDR1 reads MNHEY; CDR2 reads SVGAGI. In DNA, the CDR3 is TGTGCCAGCAGCCCCAGGGGGCGCGTGGACAATGAGCAGTTCTTC. Translation gives CASSPRGRVDNEQFF.

V usage is TRBV9 and J usage is TRBJ2-3; D unresolved. The V gene lost 2 bases and the J gene lost 5 bases, with 12 bases spanning the gap. The CDR3 totals 14 residues. CDR1 and CDR2 (germline): SGDLS, YYNGEE. The CDR3 sequence is CASSVAGDEDTQYF. The CDR3 DNA reads as TGTGCCAGCAGCGTGGCCGGAGACGAAGATACGCAGTATTTT.